The rows below give T cell receptor beta chains drawn from one sample of a study of T cell repertoires in cytomegalovirus infection. TCRdb re-derived calls from the reads in MiXCR, one entry per CDR3 protein. Among 230,000 or so distinct CDR3 sequences listed, about 38% were seen once. The antigens these receptors bind are not known. Source: CD8+ T cells from cultured PBMCs, taken from culture after CMV antigen stimulation. The receptors originated from a human donor in good health (CMV status not recorded). Some clones in this sample may be carry-over from other donors' samples. The CDR3 runs from the conserved cysteine through the conserved F or W. The D gene is left open where the match is weak. Rows give clone size only sometimes, using once, few, many, or a class for an expanded clone.

D gene	clone size	V gene	J gene	CDR3 length	CDR3 protein	CDR3 DNA
.	.	TRBV29-1	TRBJ2-2	15	CSVGGPSGNTGELFF	TGCAGCGTTGGGGGGCCTAGCGGAAACACCGGGGAGCTGTTTTTT
TRBD2	once	TRBV11-3	TRBJ2-2	21	CASSPRLGSGATLANTGELFF	TGTGCCAGCAGCCCCCGCTTAGGTAGCGGGGCTACCTTAGCGAACACCGGGGAGCTGTTTTTT
.	once	TRBV6-5	TRBJ2-2	15	CASRTETANTGELFF	TGTGCCAGCAGAACGGAGACGGCGAACACCGGGGAGCTGTTTTTT
TRBD1	.	TRBV7-8	TRBJ2-2	16	CASSPSGTGVAGELFF	TGTGCCAGCAGCCCGTCCGGGACAGGGGTTGCCGGGGAGCTGTTTTTT
.	.	TRBV4-1	TRBJ2-3	14	CASSPQPRTDTQYF	TGCGCCAGCAGCCCCCAGCCTCGGACAGATACGCAGTATTTT
.	few	TRBV4-2	TRBJ2-1	12	CASSQTRSEQFF	TGTGCCAGCAGCCAAACTCGGAGTGAGCAGTTCTTC
TRBD1	many	TRBV7-6	TRBJ2-7	14	CASSLEQGANEQYF	TGTGCCAGCAGCTTAGAACAGGGGGCCAACGAGCAGTACTTC
TRBD2	.	TRBV6-5	TRBJ2-3	16	CASSYSRGEITDTQYF	TGTGCCAGCAGTTACTCTCGGGGGGAGATTACAGATACGCAGTATTTT
TRBD2	.	TRBV20-1	TRBJ2-7	13	CSARTSDTYEQYF	TGCAGTGCTAGGACTAGCGATACCTACGAGCAGTACTTC
.	.	TRBV7-9	TRBJ1-1	14	CASSLPGALTEAFF	TGTGCCAGCAGCTTACCCGGGGCTCTCACTGAAGCTTTCTTT
TRBD1	.	TRBV12-3/TRBV12-4	TRBJ2-7	13	CASSLDRGLEQYF	TGTGCCAGCAGTCTGGACAGGGGGCTCGAGCAGTACTTC
.	once	TRBV6-5	TRBJ2-3	16	CASSYSPSEGTDTQYF	TGTGCCAGCAGTTACAGCCCTAGTGAGGGCACAGATACGCAGTATTTT
.	.	TRBV29-1	TRBJ2-1	14	CSVEDNRGGNEQFF	TGCAGCGTTGAAGACAACAGGGGAGGGAATGAGCAGTTCTTC
.	.	TRBV29-1	TRBJ1-1	15	CSVESRRYLNTEAFF	TGCAGCGTTGAGTCACGCAGGTACTTGAACACTGAAGCTTTCTTT
TRBD1	.	TRBV7-3	TRBJ2-7	15	CASSSTGTGLYEQYF	TGTGCCAGCAGCAGCACCGGGACAGGGCTATACGAGCAGTACTTC
.	.	TRBV19	TRBJ1-2	16	CASSVDRQGTNYGYTF	TGTGCCAGTAGTGTTGACCGGCAGGGAACTAACTATGGCTACACCTTC